These T cell receptor beta chains were read from a single sample in a study of blood T cell repertoires in COVID-19. Assay: immunoSEQ multiplex PCR; the TCRdb copy retains only in-frame clones and omits some. The sample carries around 100,000 clones, 65% to 85% recorded once. The source material was peripheral blood. These TCRs come from a man in his fifties or sixties with acute or convalescent COVID-19. Each CDR3 is given with its conserved first and last residue. D genes are given only for firm matches. Part of the rows lack a size; the others show once, few, many or a class for expanded clones.

clone size	V gene	J gene	D gene	CDR3 DNA	CDR3 protein
.	TRBV4-1	TRBJ2-7	.	TGCGCCAGCAGCCAAGACCCAGCGGCTTACGAGCAGTACTTC	CASSQDPAAYEQYF
.	TRBV11-2	TRBJ1-3	TRBD1	TGTGCCAGCAGCCAACACCAACCGGGACAGGGGGCATCTGGAAACACCATATATTTT	CASSQHQPGQGASGNTIYF
.	TRBV7-9	TRBJ1-1	.	TGTGCCAGCAGAGCGGGCGGGGGGCCCACTGAAGCTTTCTTT	CASRAGGGPTEAFF
.	TRBV18	TRBJ1-3	TRBD1	TGTGCCAGCTCCCAGAGGGACAGCGGAAACACCATATATTTT	CASSQRDSGNTIYF
once	TRBV5-8	TRBJ2-1	.	TGTGCCAGCAGCCCGACAGGTTATGAGCAGTTCTTC	CASSPTGYEQFF
once	TRBV19	TRBJ2-2	.	TGTGCCAGTAGTATTGGTGGGGGCGTGTGGAACACCGGGGAGCTGTTTTTT	CASSIGGGVWNTGELFF
.	TRBV2	TRBJ2-5	.	TGTGCCAGCAGTGTGCAGCAAGAGACCCAGTACTTC	CASSVQQETQYF
.	TRBV5-6	TRBJ2-4	.	TGTGCCAGCAGCTTGGTCGACAGTGGTGCCAAAAACATTCAGTACTTC	CASSLVDSGAKNIQYF
.	TRBV30	TRBJ1-1	TRBD1	TGTGCCTGGAGTTCACAGGGGGGTGAAGCTTTCTTT	CAWSSQGGEAFF
.	TRBV12-5	TRBJ2-2	.	TGTGCTAGTGGTTTGGGTACGCTGTACGGGGAGCTGCTTTTT	CASGLGTLYGELLF
.	TRBV10-3	TRBJ1-4	.	TGTGCCATCAGTGCGCGAACAGGTGCCTCTGAAAAACTGTTTTTT	CAISARTGASEKLFF
.	TRBV7-2	TRBJ1-6	TRBD1	TGTGCCAGCAGCCTGGGACAGGGGCAGGGTTCACCCCTCCACTTT	CASSLGQGQGSPLHF
.	TRBV29-1	TRBJ1-2	TRBD1	TGCAGCGTTACGGACAGGGGAGGATATGGCTACACCTTC	CSVTDRGGYGYTF
.	TRBV4-1	TRBJ1-5	.	TGCGCCAGCAGCCAAACAGGGAACCAGCCCCAGCATTTT	CASSQTGNQPQHF
once	TRBV6-1	TRBJ2-7	.	TGTGCCAGCAGTGATACAGGGTTCGCCTACGAGCAGTACTTC	CASSDTGFAYEQYF
.	TRBV5-1	TRBJ1-2	.	TGCGCCAGCAGCTTGAGTGAGGGGACAACCTATGGCTACACCTTC	CASSLSEGTTYGYTF
.	TRBV6-1	TRBJ1-1	.	TGTGCCAGCAGTGAAGTGAGAGGGATGAACACTGAAGCTTTCTTT	CASSEVRGMNTEAFF
.	TRBV7-3	TRBJ1-5	TRBD1	TGTGCCAGCAGCTTTCCACCGACAGGGCGAGGGAGCAATCAGCCCCAGCATTTT	CASSFPPTGRGSNQPQHF
.	TRBV7-2	TRBJ1-1	.	TGTGCCAGCAGCGCCGACAAGAACACTGAAGCTTTCTTT	CASSADKNTEAFF
.	TRBV24-1	TRBJ1-2	.	TGTGCCACCAGTGACCCCCAAACTGTTTCAACCTATGGCTACACCTTC	CATSDPQTVSTYGYTF
.	TRBV5-1	TRBJ2-3	.	TGCGCCAGCAGCTGGGACAAGGGGAATGCAGATACGCAGTATTTT	CASSWDKGNADTQYF
.	TRBV7-2	TRBJ2-6	.	TGTGCCAGCAGCCGGAAAAGAACAGGGTCTGGGGCCAACGTCCTGACTTTC	CASSRKRTGSGANVLTF
.	TRBV5-1	TRBJ1-5	TRBD1	TGCGCCAGCAGCTTACAGGGGGCGGACAATCAGCCCCAGCATTTT	CASSLQGADNQPQHF
few	TRBV5-1	TRBJ2-7	TRBD2	TGCGCCAGCAGCTTGGTAGCTAGCGGCACCTACGAGCAGTACTTC	CASSLVASGTYEQYF
.	TRBV5-5	TRBJ2-7	TRBD1	TGTGCCAGCAGCCTGGGACAGGGAATATACGAGCAGTACTTC	CASSLGQGIYEQYF
.	TRBV27	TRBJ1-6	TRBD1	TGTGCCAGCAGTTCCGGGACAGCTACCTCCTATAATTCACCCCTCCACTTT	CASSSGTATSYNSPLHF
.	TRBV25-1	TRBJ1-2	TRBD1	TGTGCCAGCAGTGCTTGGGACAGCAAAAACTATGGCTACACCTTC	CASSAWDSKNYGYTF
few	TRBV12-5	TRBJ1-2	TRBD1	TGTGCTAGTGGTTTGCCGACAGGGGGAGGCTACACCTTC	CASGLPTGGGYTF
once	TRBV9	TRBJ2-5	.	TGTGCCAGCAGCGTAGGAGGAGGAGAGACCCAGTACTTC	CASSVGGGETQYF
.	TRBV5-1	TRBJ1-5	TRBD1	TGCGCCAGCAGCCTGGGACAGAATCAGCCCCAGCATTTT	CASSLGQNQPQHF
once	TRBV3-1/TRBV3-2	TRBJ1-2	.	TGTGCCAGCAGCCAAGAACAGGTGAAAAGGGGCTACACCTTC	CASSQEQVKRGYTF
once	TRBV7-6	TRBJ2-1	TRBD1	TGTGCCAGCAGCTCCGGCCCGACAGGGTTCTCCTACAATGAGCAGTTCTTC	CASSSGPTGFSYNEQFF
.	TRBV5-1	TRBJ2-2	TRBD1	TGCGCCAGCAGCGAAGGGGGCCCCGGGGAGCTGTTTTTT	CASSEGGPGELFF
.	TRBV19	TRBJ2-1	.	TGTGCCGCGGCCGGGACAAGGGATATGAATGAGCAGTTCTTC	CAAAGTRDMNEQFF
.	TRBV2	TRBJ1-5	.	TGTGCCAGCAGTGAACGCCCCATGACGGGGGGGCTTACGGGCAATCAGCCCCAGCATTTT	CASSERPMTGGLTGNQPQHF
.	TRBV2	TRBJ1-4	.	TGTGCCAGCAGTGAAGGCAGCAGGGGCCTAATAGAAAAACTGTTTTTT	CASSEGSRGLIEKLFF